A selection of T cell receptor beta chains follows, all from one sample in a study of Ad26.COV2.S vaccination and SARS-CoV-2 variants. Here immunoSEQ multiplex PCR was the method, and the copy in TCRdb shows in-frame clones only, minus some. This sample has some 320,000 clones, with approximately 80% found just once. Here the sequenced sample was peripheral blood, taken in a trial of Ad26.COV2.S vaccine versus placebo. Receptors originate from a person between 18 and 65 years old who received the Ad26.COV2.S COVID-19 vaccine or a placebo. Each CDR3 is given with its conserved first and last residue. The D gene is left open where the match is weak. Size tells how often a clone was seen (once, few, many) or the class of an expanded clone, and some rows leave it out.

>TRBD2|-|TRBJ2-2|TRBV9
TGTGCCAGCAGCGTAGTTGAGCGGGGGGGCCTCACCGGGGAGCTGTTTTTT
CASSVVERGGLTGELFF
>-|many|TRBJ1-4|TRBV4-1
TGCGCCAGCAGCCAAACGGGTTGGCAGGGTGGTGAAAAACTGTTTTTT
CASSQTGWQGGEKLFF
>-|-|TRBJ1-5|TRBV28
TGTGCCAGCAGTCAGGGGCTTCGCAATCAGCCCCAGCATTTT
CASSQGLRNQPQHF
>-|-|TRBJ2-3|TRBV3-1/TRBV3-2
TGTGCCAGCAGCTTTCGGACCTCTAGCACAGATACGCAGTATTTT
CASSFRTSSTDTQYF
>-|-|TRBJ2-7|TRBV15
TGTGCCACCAGCAGAGAAGATGGACAGACCATCTACGAGCAGTACTTC
CATSREDGQTIYEQYF
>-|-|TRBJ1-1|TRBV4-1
TGCGCCAGCAGCCTGACAAGCACCATGAACACTGAAGCTTTCTTT
CASSLTSTMNTEAFF
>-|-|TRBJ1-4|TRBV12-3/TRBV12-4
TGTGCCAGCAGTAACAGGGAGGGAAAACTGTTTTTT
CASSNREGKLFF
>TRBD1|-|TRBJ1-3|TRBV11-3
TGTGCCAGCAGCTTCGACAGGGGTGGAAACACCATATATTTT
CASSFDRGGNTIYF
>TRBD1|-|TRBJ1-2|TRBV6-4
TGTGCCAGCAGTCCCGACAGGGTCGGTGGCTACACCTTC
CASSPDRVGGYTF
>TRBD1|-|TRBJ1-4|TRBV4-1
TGCGCCAGCAGCCAAGTCCCCGGGACAGGGTTTGAAAAACTGTTTTTT
CASSQVPGTGFEKLFF
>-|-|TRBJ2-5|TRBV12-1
TGTGCCAGCAGCTCTTTGTGGCGGCGCGAGACCCAGTACTTC
CASSSLWRRETQYF
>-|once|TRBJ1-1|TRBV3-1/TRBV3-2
TGTGCCAGCAGCCAAACAAGGGATACTGAAGCTTTCTTT
CASSQTRDTEAFF
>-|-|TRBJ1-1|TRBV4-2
TGTGCCAGCGGTAAAGGGATGCAAGGAGCGGCGGACACTGAAGCTTTCTTT
CASGKGMQGAADTEAFF
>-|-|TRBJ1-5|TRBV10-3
TGTGCCATCTCAACGACGGAGGATCAGCCCCAGCATTTT
CAISTTEDQPQHF
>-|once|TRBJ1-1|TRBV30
TGTGCCTGGAGTGGGGGAGGGAACACTGAAGCTTTCTTT
CAWSGGGNTEAFF
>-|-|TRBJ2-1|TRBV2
TGTGCCAGCAGTGCGTCGGACGGGGGCCTAGACAATGAGCAGTTCTTC
CASSASDGGLDNEQFF
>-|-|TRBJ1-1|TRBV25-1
TGTGCCAGCTCCCCTGAAATGAAGACAGGTCCGAACACTGAAGCTTTCTTT
CASSPEMKTGPNTEAFF
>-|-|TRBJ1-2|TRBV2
TGTGCCAGCAGTGAATCCACCTATGGCTACACCTTC
CASSESTYGYTF
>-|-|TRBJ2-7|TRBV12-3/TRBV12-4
TGTGCCAGCAGTTTGGGCAGCTCCTACGAGCAGTACTTC
CASSLGSSYEQYF
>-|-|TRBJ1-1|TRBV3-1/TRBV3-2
TGTGCCAGCAGCCTAAGTTTATACACTGAAGCTTTCTTT
CASSLSLYTEAFF
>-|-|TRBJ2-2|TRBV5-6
TGTGCCAGCAGCTTGGCCAACAGGGCGAACACCGGGGAGCTGTTTTTT
CASSLANRANTGELFF
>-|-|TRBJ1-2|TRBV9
TGTGCCAGCAGCGTAGTCGGGGATAACTATGGCTACACCTTC
CASSVVGDNYGYTF
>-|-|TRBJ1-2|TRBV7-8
TGTGCCAGCAGCCCAGGACAAGACCTTGGCTACACCTTC
CASSPGQDLGYTF
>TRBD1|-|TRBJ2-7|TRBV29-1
TGCAGCGTTGATGGAGGACAGGGAACCTACGAGCAGTACTTC
CSVDGGQGTYEQYF
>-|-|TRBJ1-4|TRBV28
TGTGCCAGCAGTCCGCTGGGGGGGGTGGGTGAAAAACTGTTTTTT
CASSPLGGVGEKLFF
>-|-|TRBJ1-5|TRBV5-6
TGTGCCAGCAGCTTGAGGATCGCGGGCAATCAGCCCCAGCATTTT
CASSLRIAGNQPQHF
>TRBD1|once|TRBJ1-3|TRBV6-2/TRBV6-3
TGTGCCAGCAGCCGAGGACAGGGGTCTGGAAACACCATATATTTT
CASSRGQGSGNTIYF
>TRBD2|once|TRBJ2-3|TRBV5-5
TGTGCCAGCAGCTTGGCATCGGGACTAGCTTTCACAGATACGCAGTATTTT
CASSLASGLAFTDTQYF
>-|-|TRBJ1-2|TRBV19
TGTGCCAGTAGTATAAGGGCGGCGGAGGGCTATGGCTACACCTTC
CASSIRAAEGYGYTF
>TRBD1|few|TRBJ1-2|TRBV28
TGTGCCAGCAGTACCCGGGACAGGGGGGGCTACACCTTC
CASSTRDRGGYTF
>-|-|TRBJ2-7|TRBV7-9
TGTGCCAGCAGCTCGAACTACGAGCAGTACTTC
CASSSNYEQYF
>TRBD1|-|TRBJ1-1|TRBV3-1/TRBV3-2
TGTGCCAGCAGCCAGACTCGGACAGGGAGGGCTTTCTTT
CASSQTRTGRAFF
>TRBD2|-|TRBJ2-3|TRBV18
TGTGCCAGCTCACCCGGAGCGGGGGGCCAGACCCGATCAGATACGCAGTATTTT
CASSPGAGGQTRSDTQYF
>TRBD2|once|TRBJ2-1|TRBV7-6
TGTGCCAGCAGCCGGAATCCCCGGGACGGGGGGAACGACAATGAGCAGTTCTTC
CASSRNPRDGGNDNEQFF
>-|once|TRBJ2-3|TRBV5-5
TGTGCCAGCAGCTTGTCGAGGAATACAGATACGCAGTATTTT
CASSLSRNTDTQYF
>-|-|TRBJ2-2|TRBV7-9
TGTGCCAGCAGCCCCCACAGGGTAACAATCGGGGAGCTGTTTTTT
CASSPHRVTIGELFF
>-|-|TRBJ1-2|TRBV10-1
TGCGCCAGCAGTGACCTCGACAGACCAAACTATGGCTACACCTTC
CASSDLDRPNYGYTF